This T cell receptor (beta chain) was captured by sequencing in a study of shared T cell receptors in the human thymus. TCRdb's copy holds only in-frame clones and misses some; the assay was immunoSEQ multiplex PCR. The sample has some 400,000 clones, 85% to 95% seen once. V was shortened by 5 bases and J by 3 bases, with 21 bases between the two germline ends. The CDR3 extends over 16 amino acids. The germline CDR1 and CDR2 sequences are SGHRS and YFSETQ. The chain has TRBV5-1 and TRBJ2-7; a possible D gene is TRBD2 (5 bases). Sequencing used thymocytes. This TCR was sampled from a human donor. DNA of the CDR3: TGCGCCAGCAGGACTACTACGGGCGGAGGTGGCTACGAGCAGTACTTC. Protein product: CASRTTTGGGGYEQYF.